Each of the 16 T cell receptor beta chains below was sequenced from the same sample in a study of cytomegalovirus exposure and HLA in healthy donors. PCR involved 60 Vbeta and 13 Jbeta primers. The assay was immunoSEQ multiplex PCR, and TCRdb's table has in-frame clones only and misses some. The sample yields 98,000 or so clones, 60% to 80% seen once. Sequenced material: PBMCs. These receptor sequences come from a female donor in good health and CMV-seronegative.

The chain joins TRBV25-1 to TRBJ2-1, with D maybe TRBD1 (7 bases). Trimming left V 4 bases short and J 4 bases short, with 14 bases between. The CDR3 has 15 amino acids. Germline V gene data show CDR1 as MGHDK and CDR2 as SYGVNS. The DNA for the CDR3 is TGTGCCAGCAGTGTAGGGCAGGGGGGTTACAATGAGCAGTTCTTC. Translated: CASSVGQGGYNEQFF.

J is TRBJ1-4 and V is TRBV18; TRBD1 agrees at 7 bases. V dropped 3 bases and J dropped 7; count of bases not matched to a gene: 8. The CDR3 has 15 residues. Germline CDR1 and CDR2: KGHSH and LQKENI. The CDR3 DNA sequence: TGTGCCAGCTCACCTCCGGGACAGATGGGTGAAAAACTGTTTTTT. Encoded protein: CASSPPGQMGEKLFF.

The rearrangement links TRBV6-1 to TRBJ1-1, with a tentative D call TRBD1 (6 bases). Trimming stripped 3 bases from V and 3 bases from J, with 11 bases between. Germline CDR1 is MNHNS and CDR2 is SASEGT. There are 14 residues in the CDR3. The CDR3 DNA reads TGTGCCAGCAGTGACGGGCAGGGGTACACTGAAGCTTTCTTT. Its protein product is CASSDGQGYTEAFF.

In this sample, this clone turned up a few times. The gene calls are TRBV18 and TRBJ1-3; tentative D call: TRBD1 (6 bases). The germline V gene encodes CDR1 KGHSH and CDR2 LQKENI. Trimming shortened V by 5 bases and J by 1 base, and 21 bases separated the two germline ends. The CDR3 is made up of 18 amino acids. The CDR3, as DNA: TGTGCCAGCTCAAGGAGTTCGGGCAGGGGCGATTCTGGAAACACCATATATTTT. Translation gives CASSRSSGRGDSGNTIYF.

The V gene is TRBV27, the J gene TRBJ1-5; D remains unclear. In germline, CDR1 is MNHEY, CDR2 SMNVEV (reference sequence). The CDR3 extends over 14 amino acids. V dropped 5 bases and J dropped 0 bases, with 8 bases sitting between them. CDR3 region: CASSGRNSNQPQHF. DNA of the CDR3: TGTGCCAGCAGTGGCAGGAATAGCAATCAGCCCCAGCATTTT.

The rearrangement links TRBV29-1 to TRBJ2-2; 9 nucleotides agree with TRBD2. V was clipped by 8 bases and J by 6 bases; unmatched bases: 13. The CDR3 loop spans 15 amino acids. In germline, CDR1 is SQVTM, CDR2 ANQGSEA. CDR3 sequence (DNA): TGCAGCACTAGTGGGGGCGGGAGGGCCGCCGGGGAGCTGTTTTTT. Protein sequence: CSTSGGGRAAGELFF.

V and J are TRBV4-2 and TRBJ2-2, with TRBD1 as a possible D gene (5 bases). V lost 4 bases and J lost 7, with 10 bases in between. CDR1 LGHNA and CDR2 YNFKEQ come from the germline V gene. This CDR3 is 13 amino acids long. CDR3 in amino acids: CASSPRVGGELFF. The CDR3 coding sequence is TGTGCCAGCAGCCCCAGGGTAGGCGGGGAGCTGTTTTTT.

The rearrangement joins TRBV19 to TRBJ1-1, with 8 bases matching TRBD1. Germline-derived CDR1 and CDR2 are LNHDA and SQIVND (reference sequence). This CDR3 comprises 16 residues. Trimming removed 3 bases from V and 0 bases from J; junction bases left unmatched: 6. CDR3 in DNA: TGTGCCAGTAGTATGGGACAGGCTCTTTTGAACACTGAAGCTTTCTTT. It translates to CASSMGQALLNTEAFF.

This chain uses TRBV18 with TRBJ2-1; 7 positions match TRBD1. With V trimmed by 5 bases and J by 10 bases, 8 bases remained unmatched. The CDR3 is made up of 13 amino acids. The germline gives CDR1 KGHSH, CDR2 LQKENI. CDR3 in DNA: TGTGCCAGCTCATCCTTACAGGGGAACGAGCAGTTCTTC. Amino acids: CASSSLQGNEQFF.

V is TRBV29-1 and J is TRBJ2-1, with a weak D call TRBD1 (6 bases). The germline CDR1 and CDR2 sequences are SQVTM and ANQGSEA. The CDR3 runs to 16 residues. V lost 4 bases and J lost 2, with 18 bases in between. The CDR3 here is CSVGYGLGTTYNEQFF. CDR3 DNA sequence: TGCAGCGTTGGGTATGGGCTAGGGACAACCTACAATGAGCAGTTCTTC.

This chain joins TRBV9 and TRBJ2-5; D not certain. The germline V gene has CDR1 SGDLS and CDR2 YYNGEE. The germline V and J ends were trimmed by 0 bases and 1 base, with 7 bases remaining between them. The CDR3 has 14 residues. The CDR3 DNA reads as TGTGCCAGCAGCGTAGGAAACAGCCAAGAGACCCAGTACTTC. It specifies CASSVGNSQETQYF.

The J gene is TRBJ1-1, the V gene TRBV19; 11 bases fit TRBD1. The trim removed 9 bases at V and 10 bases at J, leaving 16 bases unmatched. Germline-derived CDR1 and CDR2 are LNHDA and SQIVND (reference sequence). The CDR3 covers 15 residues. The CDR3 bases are TGTGCCAGCGAGGGGGCACCGGGACAGGGGGTTGGAGCTTTCTTT. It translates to CASEGAPGQGVGAFF. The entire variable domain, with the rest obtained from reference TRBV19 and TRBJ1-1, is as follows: DGGITQSPKYLFRKEGQNVTLSCEQNLNHDAMYWYRQDPGQGLRLIYYSQIVNDFQKGDIAEGYSVSREKKESFPLTVTSAQKNPTAFYLCASEGAPGQGVGAFFGQGTRLTVV.

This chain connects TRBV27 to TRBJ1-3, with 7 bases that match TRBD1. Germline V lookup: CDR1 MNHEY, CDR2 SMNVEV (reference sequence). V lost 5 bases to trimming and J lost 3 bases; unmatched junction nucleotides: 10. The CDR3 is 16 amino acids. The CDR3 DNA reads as TGTGCCAGCAGTCCCTGGTGGCAGGGGGGTGGAAACACCATATATTTT. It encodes CASSPWWQGGGNTIYF.

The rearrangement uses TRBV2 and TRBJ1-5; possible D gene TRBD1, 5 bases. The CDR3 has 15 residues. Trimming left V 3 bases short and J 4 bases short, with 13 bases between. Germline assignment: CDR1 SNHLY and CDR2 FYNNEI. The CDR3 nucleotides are TGTGCCAGCAGTGAGGGGGAGGGTTTGAATCAGCCCCAGCATTTT. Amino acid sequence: CASSEGEGLNQPQHF.

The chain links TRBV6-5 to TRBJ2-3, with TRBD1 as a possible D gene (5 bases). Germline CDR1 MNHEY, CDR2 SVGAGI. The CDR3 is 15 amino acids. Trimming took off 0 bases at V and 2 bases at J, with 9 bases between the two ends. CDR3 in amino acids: CASSYSRQTTDTQYF. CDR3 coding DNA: TGTGCCAGCAGTTACTCGAGACAGACCACAGATACGCAGTATTTT.

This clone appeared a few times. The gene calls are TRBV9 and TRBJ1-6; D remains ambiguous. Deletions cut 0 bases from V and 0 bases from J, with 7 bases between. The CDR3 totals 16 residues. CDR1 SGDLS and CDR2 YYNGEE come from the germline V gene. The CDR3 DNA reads TGTGCCAGCAGCGTAGACGGGAGCTCCTATAATTCACCCCTCCACTTT. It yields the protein CASSVDGSSYNSPLHF.